These 25 T cell receptor beta chains were all obtained from the same sample, sequenced in a study of blood T cell repertoires in COVID-19. Repertoires were generated with immunoSEQ multiplex PCR, while TCRdb's copy carries only in-frame clones and drops some. The profile shows more than 200,000 clones, approximately 86% of them singletons. Material: PBMCs or T cells enriched from blood (not recorded which). These TCRs come from a woman in her thirties with acute COVID-19.

The gene calls are TRBV9 and TRBJ2-3, with 7 bases that match TRBD2. V lost 4 bases and J lost 4; bases outside the gene matches: 3. CDR3 length: 13 residues. CDR1 SGDLS and CDR2 YYNGEE come from the germline V gene. The CDR3 spells CASSRTSADTQYF. DNA for the CDR3: TGTGCCAGCAGCCGAACTAGCGCAGATACGCAGTATTTT.

CDR3 DNA sequence: TGTGCCAGCAGCGACCCGGGACAGGGAACATTGAACACTGAAGCTTTCTTT. Protein sequence: CASSDPGQGTLNTEAFF. The V call is TRBV5-6, the J call TRBJ1-1; the match to TRBD1 covers 9 bases. The germline V gene encodes CDR1 SGHDT and CDR2 YYEEEE. With V trimmed by 4 bases and J by 0 bases, 10 bases remained unmatched. This CDR3 contains 17 residues.

The rearrangement links TRBV28 to TRBJ2-5, with 10 bases fitting TRBD1. This CDR3 is 16 amino acids long. Germline values: CDR1 MDHEN, CDR2 SYDVKM. Trimming cost V 5 bases and J 4 bases; bases outside gene matches: 10. This chain's CDR3 is CASSMMTGGVGETQYF. The DNA of the CDR3 is TGTGCCAGCAGTATGATGACAGGGGGCGTAGGAGAGACCCAGTACTTC.

The chain carries TRBV5-6 and TRBJ2-3; D gene ambiguous. This CDR3 spans 12 amino acids. The V gene lost 0 bases and the J gene lost 6 bases, with 5 bases spanning the gap. Germline CDR1 reads SGHDT; CDR2 reads YYEEEE. CDR3 protein: CASSLGADTQYF. The CDR3 DNA reads TGTGCCAGCAGCTTGGGAGCGGATACGCAGTATTTT. The complete variable domain, with remaining parts taken from reference TRBV5-6 and TRBJ2-3, reads DAGVTQSPTHLIKTRGQQVTLRCSPKSGHDTVSWYQQALGQGPQFIFQYYEEEERQRGNFPDRFSGHQFPNYSSELNVNALLLGDSALYLCASSLGADTQYFGPGTRLTVL.

The J gene is TRBJ2-7, the V gene TRBV10-3, with 8 bases fitting TRBD2. This CDR3 has 16 residues. The junction had 10 bases not matched to a gene; V was cut back by 4 bases and J by 2 bases. The germline V gene encodes CDR1 ENHRY and CDR2 SYGVKD. The CDR3 sequence: CAISGPKRESPYEQYF. The CDR3 coding sequence is TGTGCCATCAGTGGACCAAAGCGGGAGTCCCCCTACGAGCAGTACTTC.

The CDR3 region has the DNA TGTGCCAGCAGTGAGCCGGGACATGGGGCTGAAGCTTTCTTT. It is translated as CASSEPGHGAEAFF. V is TRBV25-1 and J is TRBJ1-1; TRBD1 might be the D (6 bases). Germline V gene data show CDR1 as MGHDK and CDR2 as SYGVNS. V was pared by 3 bases and J by 6 bases, with 14 bases between. The CDR3 is made up of 14 amino acids.

V is TRBV6-2 or TRBV6-3 and J is TRBJ2-5, with 9 bases aligning to TRBD2. The ends lost 4 bases at V and 5 bases at J; junction bases unmatched: 11. The CDR3 loop spans 16 amino acids. Germline-derived CDR1 and CDR2 are MNHEY and SVGEGT. The CDR3 reads CASSWSGRFGYETQYF. Written as DNA, the CDR3 is TGTGCCAGCAGTTGGAGCGGGAGGTTTGGGTATGAGACCCAGTACTTC.

The rearrangement uses TRBV6-5 and TRBJ2-5; 9 nucleotides line up with TRBD2. The length of the CDR3 is 14 residues. Trimming removed 6 bases from V and 4 bases from J; junction bases left unmatched: 6. Germline CDR1 is MNHEY and CDR2 is SVGAGI. CDR3 amino acids: CASSLVAGAETQYF. In nucleotides, the CDR3 is TGTGCCAGCAGCCTTGTAGCGGGAGCAGAGACCCAGTACTTC.

This clone was found a few times. Other nucleotide sequences in the sample specify the same CDR3. The chain uses TRBV11-2 and TRBJ2-7; D gene uncertain. The germline V gene encodes CDR1 SGHAT and CDR2 FQNNGV. V shed 5 bases and J shed 3 bases, with 5 bases lying between them. The CDR3 consists of 11 residues. The CDR3 is CASSRSYEQYF. CDR3 nucleotides: TGTGCCAGCAGCCGCAGCTACGAGCAGTACTTC. The whole variable domain, filled in from reference TRBV11-2 and TRBJ2-7, reads EAGVAQSPRYKIIEKRQSVAFWCNPISGHATLYWYQQILGQGPKLLIQFQNNGVVDDSQLPKDRFSAERLKGVDSTLKIQPAKLEDSAVYLCASSRSYEQYFGPGTRLTVT.

The rearrangement uses TRBV28 and TRBJ1-6; 9 nucleotides align to TRBD1. The CDR3 covers 15 residues. Germline V gene data show CDR1 as MDHEN and CDR2 as SYDVKM. With V trimmed by 3 bases and J by 5 bases, 2 bases remained unmatched. CDR3 nucleotide sequence: TGTGCCAGCAGTTTTGGGGACAGGGATAATTCACCCCTCCACTTT. Its protein is CASSFGDRDNSPLHF.

The chain has TRBV21-1 and TRBJ1-5; the DNA was not used to check the table's D call, TRBD1. TRBV21-1 is shown as a pseudogene. The CDR3 contains 18 residues. In nucleotides, the CDR3 is TGTGCCAGCAGCAAAACTCAGGGGGGTCCTGGGGGCAATCAGCCCCAGCATTTT. Protein sequence: CASSKTQGGPGGNQPQHF.

The chain recombines TRBV27 with TRBJ2-3; 12 bases agree with TRBD2. This CDR3 spans 17 amino acids. Trimming took 4 bases from V and 7 from J; bases not matched to a gene: 12. The germline V gene encodes CDR1 MNHEY and CDR2 SMNVEV (reference sequence). In DNA, the CDR3 is TGTGCCAGCAGTTCCACCCCCCTAGCGGGAGGGCCCAATACGCAGTATTTT. This codes for CASSSTPLAGGPNTQYF.

V and J are TRBV12-2 and TRBJ1-5; TRBD1 is the table's D call and was not checked against the DNA. TRBV12-2 corresponds to a pseudogene. This CDR3 is 19 amino acids long. DNA for the CDR3: TGTGCAAGTCGCTTAGAAGGAGACAGGGGATTTACGAACAATCAGCCCCAGCATTTT. Protein: CASRLEGDRGFTNNQPQHF.

V usage is TRBV29-1 and J usage is TRBJ1-1; D gene unclear. The germline CDR1 and CDR2 sequences are SQVTM and ANQGSEA. The length of the CDR3 is 10 residues. V shed 7 bases and J shed 1 base, with 4 bases lying between them. The CDR3 region is CSGQNTEAFF. In nucleotides, the CDR3 is TGCAGCGGACAGAACACTGAAGCTTTCTTT.

This clone showed up just once. The chain combines TRBV12-5 with TRBJ1-2; 7 nucleotides line up with TRBD1. This CDR3 contains 14 residues. CDR1 and CDR2 from the germline V gene are LGHNT and FRNRAP. V shed 3 bases and J 4 bases; nucleotides not matched to a gene: 5. CDR3 bases: TGTGCTAGTGGTTTTGGACAGGAGGGCTATGGCTACACCTTC. This gives the protein CASGFGQEGYGYTF.

The chain combines TRBV3-1 (or the pseudogene TRBV3-2) with TRBJ2-7, with D possibly TRBD1 on 6 matching bases. The length of the CDR3 is 14 residues. The germline V and J ends were trimmed by 1 base and 3 bases, with 10 bases remaining between them. The germline V gene has CDR1 LGHDT and CDR2 YNNKEL (reference sequence). The CDR3 nucleotides are TGTGCCAGCAGCCAAGCCAGGGGCTACTACGAGCAGTACTTC. It specifies CASSQARGYYEQYF.

The chain carries TRBV3-1 (or the pseudogene TRBV3-2) and TRBJ2-6; tentatively, D is TRBD1 (5 bases). This CDR3 spans 17 amino acids. Germline assignment: CDR1 LGHDT and CDR2 YNNKEL (reference sequence). V lost 0 bases and J 2 bases, leaving 11 bases between the germline ends. The CDR3 region is CASSQDRRVTGANVLTF. The CDR3 DNA follows: TGTGCCAGCAGCCAAGATCGCAGGGTCACTGGGGCCAACGTCCTGACTTTC.

V is TRBV2 and J is TRBJ2-7, with 9 bases identical to TRBD1. The CDR3 runs 13 residues. V dropped 7 bases and J dropped 3; count of bases not matched to a gene: 4. CDR1 SNHLY and CDR2 FYNNEI come from the germline V gene. The chain's CDR3 is CASNPDRGYEQYF. CDR3 in DNA: TGTGCCAGCAACCCGGACAGGGGCTACGAGCAGTACTTC.

V gene TRBV5-4 combines with J gene TRBJ2-3; 9 bases map to TRBD1. Germline assignment: CDR1 SGHNT and CDR2 YYREEE (reference sequence). This CDR3 region has 15 residues. V was pared by 4 bases and J by 2 bases, with 5 bases of the junction left unmatched. The CDR3 is CASSVDRGATDTQYF. The DNA of the CDR3 is TGTGCCAGCAGCGTCGACAGGGGGGCCACAGATACGCAGTATTTT.

This chain joins TRBV6-4 and TRBJ1-1, with 7 bases fitting TRBD1. The CDR3 runs to 13 residues. Germline CDR1 and CDR2: MRHNA and SNTAGT. The V segment lost 3 bases and the J segment 5 bases; nucleotides outside the gene matches: 3. In DNA, the CDR3 is TGTGCCAGCAGTGAGCAGGGGGGAACTGAAGCTTTCTTT. It yields the protein CASSEQGGTEAFF.

The chain recombines TRBV6-5 with TRBJ2-1; 11 nucleotides agree with TRBD2. Germline trimming cut 6 bases from V and 5 bases from J; bases unmatched to any gene: 6. CDR3 length: 15 amino acids. Germline CDR1 reads MNHEY; CDR2 reads SVGAGI. The CDR3 bases are TGTGCCAGCAGCCTTACTAGCGGGGGAGACAATGAGCAGTTCTTC. Protein product: CASSLTSGGDNEQFF.

The gene calls are TRBV21-1 and TRBJ1-4; the D call of TRBD1 is as the table states it, not checked on the DNA. TRBV21-1 is a listed pseudogene. The CDR3 is 15 residues long. CDR3: CASSKGAGVSEKLFF. CDR3 nucleotides: TGTGCCAGCAGCAAAGGGGCAGGGGTTTCAGAAAAACTGTTTTTT.

Only one count was recorded for this clone. This rearrangement joins TRBV7-2 to TRBJ2-2, with 7 bases lining up with TRBD2. CDR1 and CDR2 (germline): SGHTA, FQGNSA. Trimming took 6 bases from V and 6 from J; bases not matched to a gene: 7. The CDR3 is 14 amino acids. CDR3 sequence: CASRPTSAPGELFF. The CDR3 coding sequence is TGTGCCAGCAGACCTACTAGCGCACCCGGGGAGCTGTTTTTT.

CDR3 nucleotides: TGCGCCAGCAGCCGACATGGGGGACAGGGGGTTTCCACTGAAGCTTTCTTT. Translating it yields CASSRHGGQGVSTEAFF. This chain connects TRBV5-1 to TRBJ1-1; TRBD1 aligns across 11 bases. This CDR3 is built from 17 residues. Trimming took 4 bases from V and 4 from J; bases not matched to a gene: 12. The germline gives CDR1 SGHRS, CDR2 YFSETQ.

The chain joins TRBV19 to TRBJ2-5; 7 positions match TRBD2. Trimming removed 6 bases from V and 0 bases from J; junction bases left unmatched: 4. The CDR3 runs 14 residues. Germline CDR1 is LNHDA and CDR2 is SQIVND (reference sequence). Here the CDR3 reads CASRFSGYQETQYF. The CDR3 region has the DNA TGTGCCAGTAGGTTTAGCGGGTACCAAGAGACCCAGTACTTC.